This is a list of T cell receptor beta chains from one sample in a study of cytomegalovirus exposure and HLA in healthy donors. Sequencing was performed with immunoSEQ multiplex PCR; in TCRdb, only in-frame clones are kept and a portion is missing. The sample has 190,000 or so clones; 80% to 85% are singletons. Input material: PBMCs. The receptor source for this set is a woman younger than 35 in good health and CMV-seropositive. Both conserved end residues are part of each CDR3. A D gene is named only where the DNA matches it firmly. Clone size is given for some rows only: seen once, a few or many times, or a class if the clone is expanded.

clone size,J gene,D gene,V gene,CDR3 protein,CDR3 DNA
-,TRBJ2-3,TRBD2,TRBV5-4,CASSRTSSYIADTQYF,TGTGCCAGCAGCCGGACTAGCTCGTATATTGCAGATACGCAGTATTTT
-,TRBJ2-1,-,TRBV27,CASREGRNEQFF,TGTGCCAGCAGGGAGGGTCGAAATGAGCAGTTCTTC
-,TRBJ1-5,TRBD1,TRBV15,CATSEDRGWEPQHF,TGTGCCACCAGCGAAGACAGGGGGTGGGAGCCCCAGCATTTT
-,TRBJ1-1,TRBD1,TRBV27,CASSPWTGENTEAFF,TGTGCCAGCAGTCCCTGGACAGGTGAGAACACTGAAGCTTTCTTT
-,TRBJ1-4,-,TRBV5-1,CASSLRRGEGTNEKLFF,TGCGCCAGCAGTCTGAGACGGGGAGAGGGAACTAATGAAAAACTGTTTTTT
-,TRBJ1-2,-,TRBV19,CASSLDRTYGYTF,TGTGCCAGTAGCCTCGACAGGACTTATGGCTACACCTTC
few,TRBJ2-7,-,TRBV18,CASSPKGGANEQYF,TGTGCCAGCTCCCCCAAAGGGGGGGCTAACGAGCAGTACTTC
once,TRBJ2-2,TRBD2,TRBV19,CASSIGTSGGYKGELFF,TGTGCCAGTAGTATAGGGACTAGCGGGGGATACAAAGGGGAGCTGTTTTTT
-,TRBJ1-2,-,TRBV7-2,CASSPGAYGYTF,TGTGCCAGCAGTCCAGGGGCATATGGCTACACCTTC
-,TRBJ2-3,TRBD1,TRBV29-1,CSYGQGLTDTQYF,TGCAGCTACGGACAGGGCCTCACAGATACGCAGTATTTT
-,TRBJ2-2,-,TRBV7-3,CASSFSGNTGELFF,TGTGCCAGCAGCTTCTCGGGGAACACCGGGGAGCTGTTTTTT
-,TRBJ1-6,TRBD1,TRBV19,CASSDAGQGFSPLHF,TGTGCCAGTTCAGACGCGGGACAGGGGTTTTCACCCCTCCACTTT
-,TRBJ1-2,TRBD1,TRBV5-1,CASSPGDSFYGYTF,TGCGCCAGCAGCCCCGGGGACAGCTTCTATGGCTACACCTTC
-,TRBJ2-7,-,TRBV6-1,CASSVGDTRSYEQYF,TGTGCCAGCAGTGTAGGGGACACTCGATCCTACGAGCAGTACTTC
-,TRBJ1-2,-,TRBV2,CASSLDQVANYGYTF,TGTGCCAGCAGCCTGGATCAGGTGGCAAACTATGGCTACACCTTC
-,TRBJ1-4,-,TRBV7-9,CASSPTRQAINEKLFF,TGTGCCAGCAGCCCGACTCGACAGGCGATTAATGAAAAACTGTTTTTT
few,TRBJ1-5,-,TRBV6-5,CASSPSGGNQPQHF,TGTGCCAGCAGTCCCTCGGGGGGAAATCAGCCCCAGCATTTT
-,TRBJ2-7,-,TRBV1,CTSSQMRSLSPSYEQYF,TGCACCAGCAGCCAAATGAGGAGTCTATCCCCATCCTACGAGCAGTACTTC
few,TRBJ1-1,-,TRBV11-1,CASSLQGGTEAFF,TGTGCCAGCAGCTTACAGGGAGGGACTGAAGCTTTCTTT
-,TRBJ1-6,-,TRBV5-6,CASTRQSNSPLHF,TGTGCCAGCACCCGACAGTCTAATTCACCCCTCCACTTT
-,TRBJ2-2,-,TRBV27,CASSSGLTGELFF,TGTGCCAGCAGTTCAGGACTTACCGGGGAGCTGTTTTTT
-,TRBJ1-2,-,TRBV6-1,CASSEIQGRYGYTF,TGTGCCAGCAGTGAAATCCAGGGTCGGTATGGCTACACCTTC
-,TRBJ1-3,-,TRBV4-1,CASSQSEVSGNTIYF,TGCGCCAGCAGCCAATCGGAGGTCTCTGGAAACACCATATATTTT
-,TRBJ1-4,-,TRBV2,CASRNSANEKLFF,TGTGCCAGCAGAAACTCCGCTAATGAAAAACTGTTTTTT
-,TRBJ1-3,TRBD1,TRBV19,CASSTTGGSTSGNTIYF,TGTGCCAGTAGTACTACAGGGGGCTCTACCTCTGGAAACACCATATATTTT
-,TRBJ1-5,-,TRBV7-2,CASSPDRNSNQPQHF,TGTGCCAGCAGCCCGGACAGAAATAGCAATCAGCCCCAGCATTTT
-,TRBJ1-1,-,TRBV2,CASSLGRQTEAFF,TGTGCCAGCAGTCTGGGGAGACAAACTGAAGCTTTCTTT
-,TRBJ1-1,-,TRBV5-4,CASSLGPTAQNTEAFF,TGTGCCAGCAGCTTGGGTCCGACAGCCCAGAACACTGAAGCTTTCTTT
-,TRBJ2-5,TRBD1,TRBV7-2,CASSSTGTGGETQYF,TGTGCCAGCAGCTCTACCGGGACAGGAGGCGAGACCCAGTACTTC
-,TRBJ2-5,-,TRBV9,CASSEGISIETQYF,TGTGCCAGCAGCGAGGGGATTAGCATTGAGACCCAGTACTTC
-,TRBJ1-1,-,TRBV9,CASSAAGGQSLNTEVFF,TGTGCCAGCAGCGCCGCCGGAGGACAGTCCTTGAACACTGAAGTTTTCTTT
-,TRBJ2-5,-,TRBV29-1,CSVAGLGDTQETQYF,TGCAGCGTCGCCGGACTGGGAGACACGCAAGAGACCCAGTACTTC
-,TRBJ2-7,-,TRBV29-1,CSSRSGVTSSEQYF,TGCAGCTCCCGATCAGGGGTAACCTCCTCCGAGCAGTACTTC
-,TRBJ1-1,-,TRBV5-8,CASSPNNVRGTEAFF,TGTGCCAGCAGCCCCAACAACGTCCGGGGCACTGAAGCTTTCTTT
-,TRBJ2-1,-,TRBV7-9,CASSFRGGTYNEQFF,TGTGCCAGCAGCTTTAGGGGAGGCACATACAATGAGCAGTTCTTC
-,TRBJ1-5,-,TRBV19,CASTELRGKGNQPQHF,TGTGCCAGTACCGAACTTAGGGGTAAGGGCAATCAGCCCCAGCATTTT
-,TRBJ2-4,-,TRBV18,CASSAGGQNIQYF,TGTGCCAGCTCAGCCGGCGGGCAAAACATTCAGTACTTC
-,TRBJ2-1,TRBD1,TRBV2,CASSAGQGYNEQFF,TGTGCCAGCAGTGCGGGACAGGGGTACAATGAGCAGTTCTTC
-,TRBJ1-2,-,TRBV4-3,CASSQAPSGGLYGYTF,TGCGCCAGCAGCCAAGCCCCCTCTGGGGGACTCTATGGCTACACCTTC
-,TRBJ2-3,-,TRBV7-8,CASSSYQVGTDTQYF,TGTGCCAGCAGCTCCTACCAGGTTGGGACAGATACGCAGTATTTT
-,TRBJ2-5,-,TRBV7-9,CASSLDIHQETQYF,TGTGCCAGCAGCCTAGACATCCACCAAGAGACCCAGTACTTC
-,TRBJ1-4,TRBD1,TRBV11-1,CASSFPGTDPTNEKLFF,TGTGCCAGCAGCTTTCCCGGGACAGACCCAACTAATGAAAAACTGTTTTTT